Listed below are T cell receptor beta chains from one sample, sequenced in a study of T cell responses to AZD1222 COVID-19 vaccine. Repertoires were generated with immunoSEQ multiplex PCR, while TCRdb's copy carries only in-frame clones and drops some. The repertoire holds 95,000 to 100,000 clones, about 81% seen once, with 13% to 15% in the top ten. The source material was peripheral blood, sampled 28 days after the second AZD1222 dose. Receptors originate from an adult who received the AZD1222 COVID-19 vaccine. Each CDR3 is given with its conserved first and last residue. Each record gives: V gene, J gene, clone size, D gene, CDR3 protein, CDR3 DNA. A D gene is named only where the DNA matches it firmly. Not all rows give a size; the values are once, few, many and, for expanded clones, a class.

TRBV6-5	TRBJ1-1	-	-	CASSYGSGGLGEAFF	TGTGCCAGCAGTTACGGATCTGGGGGGTTGGGTGAAGCTTTCTTT
TRBV19	TRBJ2-3	-	-	CASSIGPQEGDGTDTQYF	TGTGCCAGTAGTATAGGGCCCCAGGAGGGGGACGGCACAGATACGCAGTATTTT
TRBV11-3	TRBJ2-3	-	-	CASSPRERVDTQYF	TGTGCCAGCAGCCCGAGGGAAAGGGTCGATACGCAGTATTTT
TRBV3-1/TRBV3-2	TRBJ1-1	-	-	CASSSRNRVLSAFF	TGTGCCAGCAGCTCCCGGAACAGGGTCCTGTCGGCTTTCTTT
TRBV7-8	TRBJ1-2	-	-	CASSSAGAYGYTF	TGTGCCAGCTCCTCCGCGGGGGCCTATGGCTACACCTTC
TRBV6-6	TRBJ1-2	-	-	CASSGGLDGYTF	TGTGCCAGCAGCGGGGGACTCGACGGCTACACCTTC
TRBV6-1	TRBJ1-5	once	-	CASSEALQVLNQPQHF	TGTGCCAGCAGTGAAGCCCTTCAGGTCCTCAATCAGCCCCAGCATTTT
TRBV5-1	TRBJ2-7	-	TRBD1	CASSIRTGEYEQYF	TGCGCCAGCAGCATCCGGACAGGGGAATACGAGCAGTACTTC
TRBV11-3	TRBJ2-5	-	TRBD2	CASSPSPGGETQYF	TGTGCCAGCAGCCCTAGCCCGGGAGGAGAGACCCAGTACTTC
TRBV4-3	TRBJ2-3	once	TRBD2	CASSQVHGGRGTDTQYF	TGCGCCAGCAGCCAAGTGCACGGCGGGAGGGGAACAGATACGCAGTATTTT
TRBV6-5	TRBJ2-7	few	-	CASSYRGYEQYF	TGTGCCAGCAGTTACCGTGGCTACGAGCAGTACTTC
TRBV7-9	TRBJ2-1	-	-	CASSPLEESLGNEQFF	TGTGCCAGCAGCCCGTTGGAAGAGAGCCTTGGGAATGAGCAGTTCTTC
TRBV18	TRBJ1-2	-	TRBD1	CASSADREGYTF	TGTGCCAGCTCCGCCGACAGGGAAGGCTACACCTTC
TRBV7-7	TRBJ2-1	-	TRBD2	CASALAENNEQFF	TGTGCCAGCGCGCTAGCGGAAAACAATGAGCAGTTCTTC
TRBV4-1	TRBJ2-2	once	-	CASSQAVGAKTGELFF	TGCGCCAGCAGCCAAGCGGTAGGGGCGAAAACCGGGGAGCTGTTTTTT
TRBV9	TRBJ2-7	-	TRBD1	CASSVDRGNEQYF	TGTGCCAGCAGCGTGGACAGGGGAAACGAGCAGTACTTC
TRBV19	TRBJ1-1	-	-	CASDQGRGTSKDTEAFF	TGTGCCAGTGATCAAGGCAGGGGAACCTCGAAGGACACTGAAGCTTTCTTT
TRBV6-6	TRBJ1-2	-	-	CASSPRPLAGYGYTF	TGTGCCAGCAGCCCTCGACCCCTGGCGGGGTATGGCTACACCTTC
TRBV20-1	TRBJ1-3	once	-	CSALNGNTIYF	TGCAGTGCTCTTAACGGAAACACCATATATTTT
TRBV7-2	TRBJ2-5	-	-	CASSPSQLEETQYF	TGTGCCAGCAGCCCATCACAATTAGAAGAGACCCAGTACTTC
TRBV2	TRBJ2-2	-	-	CASRRTPTGTGELFF	TGTGCCAGCAGAAGGACCCCAACGGGCACCGGGGAGCTGTTTTTT
TRBV30	TRBJ1-1	once	-	CAWSKGRNTEAFF	TGTGCCTGGAGTAAGGGCCGTAACACTGAAGCTTTCTTT
TRBV6-5	TRBJ1-2	-	-	CASRLKDGNGYTF	TGTGCCAGCAGGCTCAAGGACGGGAATGGCTACACCTTC
TRBV10-1	TRBJ2-1	-	TRBD2	CASSSGSAGGHHNEQFF	TGCGCCAGCAGTTCGGGGTCAGCGGGGGGGCACCACAATGAGCAGTTCTTC
TRBV5-1	TRBJ1-1	-	TRBD1	CASSPDRANTEAFF	TGCGCCAGCAGCCCGGACAGGGCGAACACTGAAGCTTTCTTT
TRBV5-1	TRBJ1-2	-	-	CASSLDLGGGYGYTF	TGCGCCAGCAGCTTGGATCTCGGCGGGGGGTATGGCTACACCTTC
TRBV6-2/TRBV6-3	TRBJ1-5	-	-	CASSIRTTSNQPQHF	TGTGCCAGCAGTATCAGGACAACTAGCAATCAGCCCCAGCATTTT
TRBV20-1	TRBJ1-1	-	-	CSASLFAEGAEAFF	TGCAGTGCTAGTCTGTTTGCGGAGGGGGCTGAAGCTTTCTTT
TRBV5-1	TRBJ2-3	once	-	CASSAYSGGDTQYF	TGCGCCAGCAGCGCATACAGCGGTGGAGATACGCAGTATTTT
TRBV7-8	TRBJ1-2	few	-	CASRIDTGYGYTF	TGTGCCAGCAGAATCGATACAGGGTACGGCTACACCTTC
TRBV21-1	TRBJ1-2	-	-	CASSSRRDRETYGYTF	TGTGCCAGCAGCTCTCGCCGGGACAGGGAGACTTATGGCTACACCTTC
TRBV27	TRBJ2-4	-	-	CASRTLLLAELAKNIQYF	TGTGCCAGCAGAACATTGCTCCTAGCAGAACTAGCCAAAAACATTCAGTACTTC
TRBV5-1	TRBJ1-4	-	-	CASSSGATNEKLFF	TGCGCCAGCAGTTCGGGGGCAACTAATGAAAAACTGTTTTTT
TRBV24-1	TRBJ2-1	once	TRBD1	CATGQGAINEQFF	TGTGCCACCGGACAGGGGGCTATTAATGAGCAGTTCTTC
TRBV19	TRBJ2-5	-	-	CASSETLSQETQYF	TGTGCCAGTAGTGAGACCCTTTCACAAGAGACCCAGTACTTC
TRBV4-1	TRBJ1-2	-	-	CASSQPQVPGGYTF	TGCGCCAGCAGCCAACCCCAAGTCCCCGGGGGCTACACCTTC
TRBV5-1	TRBJ1-6	-	-	CASSINRASSYNSPLHF	TGCGCCAGCAGCATTAACAGGGCCAGCTCCTATAATTCACCCCTCCACTTT
TRBV6-5	TRBJ1-1	once	-	CASSYGVVSEAFF	TGTGCCAGCAGTTACGGGGTTGTCAGTGAAGCTTTCTTT
TRBV3-1/TRBV3-2	TRBJ2-7	-	-	CASSQETNQYF	TGTGCCAGCAGCCAAGAAACGAACCAGTACTTC
TRBV5-4	TRBJ1-1	few	-	CASSWGQGRATEAFF	TGTGCCAGCAGCTGGGGGCAGGGGAGGGCCACTGAAGCTTTCTTT
TRBV5-4	TRBJ2-7	few	TRBD1	CASSSRDRGLEQYF	TGTGCCAGCAGCAGCCGGGACAGGGGGCTCGAGCAGTACTTC
TRBV9	TRBJ1-1	few	-	CASSVDGYNTEAFF	TGTGCCAGCAGCGTGGACGGGTACAACACTGAAGCTTTCTTT
TRBV13	TRBJ2-7	-	TRBD2	CASSFGTRGEQYF	TGTGCCAGCAGCTTCGGGACTAGAGGCGAGCAGTACTTC
TRBV19	TRBJ1-4	-	-	CASSMRRGLANEKLFF	TGTGCCAGTAGTATGAGGAGGGGTCTGGCTAATGAAAAACTGTTTTTT
TRBV6-5	TRBJ1-1	-	TRBD1	CASSYSSSGGTEAFF	TGTGCCAGCAGTTACTCGAGTTCAGGGGGCACTGAAGCTTTCTTT
TRBV7-9	TRBJ1-4	-	-	CASSLSGTPGKLFF	TGTGCCAGCAGCTTAAGTGGGACCCCAGGAAAACTGTTTTTT
TRBV7-2	TRBJ1-6	-	-	CASSPRENYNSPLHF	TGTGCCAGCAGCCCCAGGGAGAACTATAATTCACCCCTCCACTTT
TRBV5-1	TRBJ2-7	-	TRBD2	CASSLGLAGGYEQYF	TGCGCCAGCAGCTTGGGGCTAGCGGGAGGCTACGAGCAGTACTTC
TRBV11-2	TRBJ2-7	-	-	CASSFGGFYEQYF	TGTGCCAGCAGCTTCGGAGGGTTCTACGAGCAGTACTTC
TRBV29-1	TRBJ1-2	-	-	CSSDSPDGYTF	TGCAGCTCAGACAGTCCCGATGGCTACACCTTC
TRBV7-9	TRBJ1-6	-	-	CASSSQGDSPLHF	TGTGCCAGCAGCTCTCAGGGTGATTCACCCCTCCACTTT
TRBV5-5	TRBJ1-1	few	-	CASSLTALAEAFF	TGTGCCAGCAGCTTGACGGCATTGGCTGAAGCTTTCTTT
TRBV7-9	TRBJ1-1	-	TRBD1	CASSLGDRGLMRGTEAFF	TGTGCCAGCAGCTTAGGGGACAGGGGGTTAATGAGAGGCACTGAAGCTTTCTTT